This T cell receptor beta chain was captured by sequencing in a study of T cell repertoires and Cas9 in healthy adults. Study context: Multi-effector potency, cytotoxicity and lineage were assessed in SpCas9-reactive CD4 and CD8 T cells. Study findings and constraints: In vitro, SpCas9-reactive Tregs were reported to curb effector T cell proliferation and function.

With regard to this clone: The antigen is not known.

Produced via immunoSEQ multiplex PCR; TCRdb's table is partial and in-frame only. This sample has tens of thousands of clones, with 92% found just once. The specimen was CD4+ effector T cells (CD127+, CD25-, CD137-, CD154-) from PBMCs; culture status not recorded. The receptor's source is a human donor in good health.

CDR3 coding DNA: TGCGCCAGCAGCTTGGAAGAGACCCAGTACTTC. This translates into CASSLEETQYF. The rearrangement links TRBV5-1 to TRBJ2-5, with D hard to call. CDR3 length: 11 amino acids. V was clipped by 0 bases and J by 3 bases, with 0 bases between them. Germline loops: CDR1 SGHRS, CDR2 YFSETQ.